The clone carrying this T cell receptor beta chain was detected only once. Its antigen is currently unknown. These data come from a study of T cell responses to AZD1222 COVID-19 vaccine. The study, taken as a whole, reports: Only a handful of AZD1222 recipients, several in all, had baseline seropositivity. It was only after the peak T cell response that any repertoires were sampled.

Some clones are missing from TCRdb's copy, which holds only in-frame ones; the method was immunoSEQ multiplex PCR. The sample comprises some 180,000 clones, 91% of which are singletons, and approximately 1.6% rests with the top ten. The V gene's germline CDR1 is MNHEY and CDR2 SMNVEV (reference sequence). This CDR3 has 14 amino acids. Trimming removed 5 bases from V and 7 bases from J, with 14 bases in between. Analyses pooled second doses at about 4 or about 12 weeks. The input for sequencing was peripheral blood, taken 28 days after the second AZD1222 dose. The chain is built from TRBV27 and TRBJ2-2; D unclear. The TCR comes from an adult who received the AZD1222 COVID-19 vaccine. In DNA form, the CDR3 reads TGTGCCAGCAGTCCCGTGACCCCGTTCGGGGAGCTGTTTTTT. Translation: CASSPVTPFGELFF.